This entry is about one T cell receptor (beta chain). Sequenced by immunoSEQ multiplex PCR; TCRdb stores in-frame clones only, minus some. The table includes 50,000 to 80,000 clones, 75% to 90% detected once. This record belongs to a study of technical replicates of blood from several donors. Input material: PBMCs. The sequence came from a human donor in good health. Some clones in this sample may be carry-over from other donors' samples.

In nucleotides, the CDR3 is TGTGCCAGCAGCCAAGTTCCAGGGTTTAATGGCTACACCTTC. Encoded protein: CASSQVPGFNGYTF. The chain carries TRBV14 and TRBJ1-2, with a tentative D call TRBD1 (5 bases). Trimming cost V 1 base and J 6 bases, with 12 bases left between them. Germline assignment: CDR1 SGHDN and CDR2 FVKESK. The CDR3 is 14 residues long.